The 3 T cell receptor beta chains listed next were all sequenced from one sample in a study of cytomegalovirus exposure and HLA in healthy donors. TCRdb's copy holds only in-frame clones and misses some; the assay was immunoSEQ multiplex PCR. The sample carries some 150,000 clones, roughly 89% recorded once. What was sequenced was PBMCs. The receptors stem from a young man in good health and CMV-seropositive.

This chain's CDR3 is CASSQGTGRSDTEAFF. CDR3 bases: TGCGCCAGCAGCCAGGGTACAGGGCGGAGTGACACTGAAGCTTTCTTT. V gene TRBV4-1 combines with J gene TRBJ1-1, with D possibly matching TRBD1 (6 bases). CDR1 and CDR2 from the germline V gene are MGHRA and YSYEKL. The CDR3 spans 16 residues. Trimming shortened V by 3 bases and J by 3 bases, and 17 bases separated the two germline ends.

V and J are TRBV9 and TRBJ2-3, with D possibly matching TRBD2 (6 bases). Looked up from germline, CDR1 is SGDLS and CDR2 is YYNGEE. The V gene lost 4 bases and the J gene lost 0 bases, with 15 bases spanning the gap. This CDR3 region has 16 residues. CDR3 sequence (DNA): TGTGCCAGCAGCTCCCTCGCCGGGAGTAGCACAGATACGCAGTATTTT. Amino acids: CASSSLAGSSTDTQYF.

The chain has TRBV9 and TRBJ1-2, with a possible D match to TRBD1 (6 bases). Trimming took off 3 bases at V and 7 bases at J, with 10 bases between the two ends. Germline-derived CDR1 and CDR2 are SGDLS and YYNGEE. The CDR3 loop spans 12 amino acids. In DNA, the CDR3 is TGTGCCAGCAGCGGCGACAGGAGTGGCTACACCTTC. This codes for CASSGDRSGYTF.